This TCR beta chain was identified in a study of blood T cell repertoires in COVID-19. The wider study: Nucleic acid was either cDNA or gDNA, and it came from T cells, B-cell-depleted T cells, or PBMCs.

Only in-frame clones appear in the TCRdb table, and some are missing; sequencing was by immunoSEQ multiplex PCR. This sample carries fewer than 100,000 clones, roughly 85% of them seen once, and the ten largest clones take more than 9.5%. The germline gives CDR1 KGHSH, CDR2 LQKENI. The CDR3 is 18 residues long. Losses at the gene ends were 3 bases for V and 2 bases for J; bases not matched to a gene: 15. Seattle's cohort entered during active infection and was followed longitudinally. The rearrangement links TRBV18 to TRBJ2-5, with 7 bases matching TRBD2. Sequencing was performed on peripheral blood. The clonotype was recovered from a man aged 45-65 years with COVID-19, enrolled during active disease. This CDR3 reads CASSPFGGVHFQQETQYF. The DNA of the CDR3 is TGTGCCAGCTCACCCTTTGGGGGGGTTCATTTTCAGCAAGAGACCCAGTACTTC.